This T cell receptor beta chain was identified during a study of CD4 T cells in relation to SARS-CoV-2 and coronaviruses. Clones were read by immunoSEQ multiplex PCR, and TCRdb kept only the in-frame ones, dropping some. The data show approximately 60,000 clones, 92% seen once. Germline V gene lookup returns CDR1 GTSNPN and CDR2 SVGIG (reference sequence). The CDR3 sequence is 13 residues long. V lost 0 bases and J 2 bases, leaving 7 bases between the germline ends. This clone was counted a few times. This same CDR3 is encoded by further DNA sequences in the sample. The sequenced sample was naive CD4+ T cells from PBMCs. Subset indicated: naive CD4+ T cells isolated by negative enrichment. The TCR sequence derives from an adult with COVID-19. This chain connects TRBV30 to TRBJ1-1; TRBD1 might be the D (6 bases). The CDR3 here is CAWSVQGNTEAFF. CDR3 nucleotide sequence: TGTGCCTGGAGTGTACAGGGTAACACTGAAGCTTTCTTT.